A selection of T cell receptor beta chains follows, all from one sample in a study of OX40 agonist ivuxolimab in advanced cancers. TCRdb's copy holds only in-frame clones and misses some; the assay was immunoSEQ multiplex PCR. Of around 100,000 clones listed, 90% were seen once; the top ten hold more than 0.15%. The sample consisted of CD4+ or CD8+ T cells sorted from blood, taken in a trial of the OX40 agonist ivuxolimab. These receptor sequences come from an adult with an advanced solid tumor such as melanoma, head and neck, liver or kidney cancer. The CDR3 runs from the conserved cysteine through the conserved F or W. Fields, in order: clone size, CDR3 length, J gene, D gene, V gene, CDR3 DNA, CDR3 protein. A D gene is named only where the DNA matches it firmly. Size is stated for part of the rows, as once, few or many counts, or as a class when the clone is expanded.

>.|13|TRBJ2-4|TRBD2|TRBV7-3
TGTGCCAGCAGCCGTGACCCAGCGGGGATTCAGTACTTC
CASSRDPAGIQYF
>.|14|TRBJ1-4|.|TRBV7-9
TGTGCCAGCAGCCGGACAGACTTTAATGAAAAACTGTTTTTT
CASSRTDFNEKLFF
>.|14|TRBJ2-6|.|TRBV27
TGTGCCAGCAGTTTCGCCTCTGGGGCCAACGTCCTGACTTTC
CASSFASGANVLTF
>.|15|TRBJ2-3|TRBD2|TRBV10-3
TGTGCCATCACCGGGACTAGCGGACGCACAGATACGCAGTATTTT
CAITGTSGRTDTQYF
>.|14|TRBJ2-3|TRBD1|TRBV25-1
TGTGCCAGCATGCCGGGACAGAGCACAGATACGCAGTATTTT
CASMPGQSTDTQYF
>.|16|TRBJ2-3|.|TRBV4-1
TGCGCCAGCAGCTGGTGGCAGGGATCGCGGACAGATACGCAGTATTTT
CASSWWQGSRTDTQYF
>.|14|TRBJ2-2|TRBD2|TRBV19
TGTGCCAGTAAGCTAGCGGGAGAGACCGGGGAGCTGTTTTTT
CASKLAGETGELFF
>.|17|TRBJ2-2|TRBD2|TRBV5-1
TGCGCCAGCAGCTCCCTAGGACTAGCGGGAGGAGGCGGGGAGCTGTTTTTT
CASSSLGLAGGGGELFF
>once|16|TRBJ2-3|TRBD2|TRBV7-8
TGTGCCAGCAGCCCAAGAATCGGGACTACCACAGATACGCAGTATTTT
CASSPRIGTTTDTQYF
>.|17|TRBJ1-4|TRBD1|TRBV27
TGTGCCAGCAGTTTATTGGACGTTACAGGGGGAATTGAAAAACTGTTTTTT
CASSLLDVTGGIEKLFF
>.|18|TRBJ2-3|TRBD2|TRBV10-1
TGCGCCAGCAGTGAGTCGTCGGGACTAGCGGGCAGCACAGATACGCAGTATTTT
CASSESSGLAGSTDTQYF
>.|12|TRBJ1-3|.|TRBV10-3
TGTGCCATCAGTGTTGCTGGAAACACCATATATTTT
CAISVAGNTIYF
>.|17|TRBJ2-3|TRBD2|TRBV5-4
TGTGCCAGCGCTACCCGGGGACTAGCGGTACCCCCAGATACGCAGTATTTT
CASATRGLAVPPDTQYF
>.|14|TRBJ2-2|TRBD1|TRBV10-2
TGCGCCAGCAGGCAGGGGGCTCGGATCGGGGAGCTGTTTTTT
CASRQGARIGELFF
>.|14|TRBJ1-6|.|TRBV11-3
TGTGCCAGCAGCTTAGGGGGCATTCATTCACCCCTCCACTTT
CASSLGGIHSPLHF
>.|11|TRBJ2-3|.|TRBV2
TGTGCCAGCAATGTGGTAGATACGCAGTATTTT
CASNVVDTQYF
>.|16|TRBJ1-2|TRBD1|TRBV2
TGTGCCAGCAGTGAACATCTCGGGACAGTCGACTATGGCTACACCTTC
CASSEHLGTVDYGYTF
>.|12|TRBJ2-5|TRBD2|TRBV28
TGTGCCAGCAGACGGGACTACGAGACCCAGTACTTC
CASRRDYETQYF
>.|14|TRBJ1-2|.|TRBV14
TGTGCCAGCAGCGCAAGGGGGGGTAACTATGGCTACACCTTC
CASSARGGNYGYTF
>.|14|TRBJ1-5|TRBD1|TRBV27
TGTGCCAGCAGTGAACGACAGGGGATGCAGCCCCAGCATTTT
CASSERQGMQPQHF
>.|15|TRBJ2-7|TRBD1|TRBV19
TGTGCCAGTAGTATCCGGGGACAGGGAAGACACGAGCAGTACTTC
CASSIRGQGRHEQYF
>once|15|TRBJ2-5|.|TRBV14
TGTGCCAGCAGCCAACTTCAGGTTGGTGGGGAGACCCAGTACTTC
CASSQLQVGGETQYF
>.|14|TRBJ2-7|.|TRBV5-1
TGCGCCAGCAGCTTCCTGTCGAGCTCCTACGAGCAGTACTTC
CASSFLSSSYEQYF
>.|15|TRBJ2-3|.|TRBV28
TGTGCCAGCAGTTCAGGGCGACCAGCCACAGATACGCAGTATTTT
CASSSGRPATDTQYF
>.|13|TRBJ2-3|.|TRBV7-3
TGTGCCAGCAGCTTAAGGCGGGGCGACACGCAGTATTTT
CASSLRRGDTQYF
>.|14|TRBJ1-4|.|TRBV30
TGTGCCAAAACCCCCAGGCGAACTAATGAAAAACTGTTTTTT
CAKTPRRTNEKLFF
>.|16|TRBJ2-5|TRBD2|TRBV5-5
TGTGCCAGCAGCTCCCAAGCGGGAGGGCGACAAGAGACCCAGTACTTC
CASSSQAGGRQETQYF
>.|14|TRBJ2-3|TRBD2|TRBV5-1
TGCGCCAGCACCTTAGCGGGGGGCACAGATACGCAGTATTTT
CASTLAGGTDTQYF
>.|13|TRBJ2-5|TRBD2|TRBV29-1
TGCAGCGCTACCGGGGGGGTCAGGGAGACCCAGTACTTC
CSATGGVRETQYF
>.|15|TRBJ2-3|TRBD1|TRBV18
TGTGCCAGCTCACCACGACAGGGGACATGGGATACGCAGTATTTT
CASSPRQGTWDTQYF
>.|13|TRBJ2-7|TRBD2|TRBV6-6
TGTGCCAGCTCCCGGGGGGGGGCCTACGAGCAGTACTTC
CASSRGGAYEQYF
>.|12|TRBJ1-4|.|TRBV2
TGTGCCGCCGCGGGGGCAGATGAAAAACTGTTTTTT
CAAAGADEKLFF